This T cell receptor beta chain was identified in a study of shared clonotypes between healthy human individuals. Study-wide background: A couple of women and a few men aged 18 to 49 made up the donors.

Trimming at V came to 3 bases and at J to 4 bases, leaving 14 bases not matched to a gene. Germline lookup yields CDR1 ENHRY and CDR2 SYGVKD. The CDR3 runs to 18 residues. Study-wide findings and caveats: It was only blood that was sampled, and tissue repertoires likely differ.

It was into CD45RA+ naive and CD45RA-negative memory subsets that the CD4+ cells were split. As regards this clone: Antigen unknown.

Deep level was the assay's run setting. Repertoires were generated with immunoSEQ multiplex PCR, while TCRdb's copy carries only in-frame clones and drops some. The sample has roughly 2.6 million clones, approximately 92% seen once; the top ten hold roughly 0.13%. The sequence came from a young man in good health. Sequencing was done on a sample of naive CD4+ T cells sorted from blood. Subset in this sample: CD45RA+ positively selected. The V gene is TRBV10-3, the J gene TRBJ2-7, with 11 nucleotides matching TRBD2. CDR3 sequence: CAISEIGGTSGTFYEQYF. For the CDR3, the DNA is TGTGCCATCAGTGAAATAGGTGGGACTAGCGGAACTTTTTACGAGCAGTACTTC.